The rows below give T cell receptor beta chains drawn from one sample of a study of cytomegalovirus exposure and HLA in healthy donors. The protocol was immunoSEQ multiplex PCR, while the TCRdb copy is restricted to in-frame clones and leaves out a portion. This table holds about 190,000 clones, about 90% found once. Sample: PBMCs. Source of these receptors: a man in his thirties or forties in good health and CMV-seronegative. The CDR3 runs from the conserved cysteine through the conserved F or W. A D gene is named only where the DNA matches it firmly. A clone size is listed for some rows: how often the clone was seen (once, few, many), or a class if it is expanded.

v_gene	j_gene	d_gene	abundance	CDR3aa	CDR3nt
TRBV6-5	TRBJ1-3	TRBD1	NA	CASSYGRGPGNTIYF	TGTGCCAGCAGTTACGGCAGGGGGCCGGGAAACACCATATATTTT
TRBV28	TRBJ2-5	TRBD1	NA	CASRGRGHGEKTQYF	TGTGCCAGCAGAGGAAGGGGGCATGGGGAAAAGACCCAGTACTTC
TRBV7-9	TRBJ2-7	NA	NA	CASSPQGATYEQYF	TGTGCCAGCAGCCCCCAAGGGGCTACCTACGAGCAGTACTTC
TRBV7-9	TRBJ2-3	TRBD1	NA	CASSSDRGGTDTQYF	TGTGCCAGCAGCTCGGACAGGGGGGGGACAGATACGCAGTATTTT
TRBV14	TRBJ1-4	TRBD1	NA	CASSQNRGNEKLFF	TGTGCCAGCAGCCAAAACAGGGGCAATGAAAAACTGTTTTTT
TRBV2	TRBJ2-7	NA	NA	CASAGVNYEQYF	TGTGCCAGCGCCGGGGTCAACTACGAGCAGTACTTC
TRBV2	TRBJ2-4	NA	NA	CATNPEAKNIQYF	TGTGCCACCAACCCAGAAGCCAAAAACATTCAGTACTTC
TRBV18	TRBJ1-1	NA	NA	CASSPSHRAGGTEAFF	TGTGCCAGCTCACCATCTCACAGGGCCGGAGGCACTGAAGCTTTCTTT
TRBV7-9	TRBJ2-5	TRBD2	NA	CSSSFLLAYEEETQYF	TGTTCCAGCAGCTTCTTACTAGCGTATGAGGAAGAGACCCAGTACTTC
TRBV6-6	TRBJ1-1	NA	NA	CASSDPGTLAFF	TGTGCCAGCAGTGACCCCGGGACTCTAGCTTTCTTT
TRBV6-5	TRBJ1-5	NA	NA	CASSTGKVQPQHF	TGTGCCAGCAGTACAGGAAAAGTTCAGCCCCAGCATTTT
TRBV27	TRBJ2-1	TRBD2	few	CASSISGSSYNEQFF	TGTGCCAGCAGTATTAGCGGGAGTTCCTACAATGAGCAGTTCTTC
TRBV9	TRBJ1-2	TRBD1	NA	CASSVGRGLDYGYTF	TGTGCCAGCAGCGTAGGCAGGGGGCTGGACTATGGCTACACCTTC
TRBV4-1	TRBJ2-6	TRBD1	once	CASSQEGADRVGSGANVLTF	TGCGCCAGCAGCCAAGAGGGGGCCGACAGGGTCGGCTCTGGGGCCAACGTCCTGACTTTC
TRBV28	TRBJ1-4	TRBD1	NA	CASSSGQGWGANEKLFF	TGTGCCAGCAGTTCCGGACAGGGCTGGGGGGCTAATGAAAAACTGTTTTTT
TRBV7-2	TRBJ1-2	NA	NA	CASSLVFRQRNYGYTF	TGTGCCAGCAGCTTAGTGTTCCGGCAGCGTAACTATGGCTACACCTTC
TRBV5-6	TRBJ1-6	TRBD1	once	CASSIGTGGLSPLHF	TGTGCCAGCAGCATCGGGACAGGGGGCTTGTCACCCCTCCACTTT
TRBV18	TRBJ1-1	NA	NA	CASSIATGAANTEAFF	TGTGCCAGCTCAATCGCGACAGGTGCCGCGAACACTGAAGCTTTCTTT
TRBV18	TRBJ2-2	NA	NA	CASSPSSVLNTGELFF	TGTGCCAGCTCACCCTCTAGCGTCCTGAACACCGGGGAGCTGTTTTTT
TRBV11-2	TRBJ2-7	TRBD1	NA	CASSLVGTEPYEQYF	TGTGCCAGCAGCTTAGTGGGGACAGAGCCCTACGAGCAGTACTTC
TRBV7-9	TRBJ2-3	NA	NA	CASSLAGQGDTQYF	TGTGCCAGCAGCTTGGCCGGGCAGGGAGATACGCAGTATTTT
TRBV9	TRBJ2-2	TRBD1	NA	CASSVAAKQGAVGGRELFF	TGTGCCAGCAGCGTAGCGGCGAAACAGGGGGCAGTGGGAGGCCGGGAGCTGTTTTTT
TRBV13	TRBJ2-3	NA	NA	CASSKPPLAGARGDTQYF	TGTGCCAGCAGCAAACCCCCTCTCGCGGGGGCGAGGGGGGATACGCAGTATTTT
TRBV21-1	TRBJ1-2	NA	NA	CASSTLIRDRGTPGYGYTF	TGTGCCAGCAGCACCCTGATCCGGGACAGGGGGACTCCTGGGTATGGCTACACCTTC
TRBV16	TRBJ2-7	NA	NA	CASSLNQGEALEQYF	TGTGCCAGCAGCCTTAACCAGGGGGAGGCTCTCGAGCAGTACTTC
TRBV5-1	TRBJ2-7	TRBD2	NA	CASSLVAGAHEQYF	TGCGCCAGCAGCTTGGTAGCGGGAGCCCACGAGCAGTACTTC
TRBV9	TRBJ2-1	TRBD2	NA	CASSQTSGSYNEQFF	TGTGCCAGCAGCCAGACTAGCGGTTCCTACAATGAGCAGTTCTTC
TRBV6-1	TRBJ1-2	TRBD1	NA	CASSEDRGGYGYTF	TGTGCCAGCAGTGAGGACAGGGGTGGCTATGGCTACACCTTC
TRBV5-1	TRBJ2-2	TRBD2	NA	CASSLVLAANTGELFF	TGCGCCAGCAGCTTGGTCCTAGCGGCGAACACCGGGGAGCTGTTTTTT
TRBV6-5	TRBJ2-1	TRBD2	NA	CASSSQSGGVNEQFF	TGTGCCAGCAGTTCCCAAAGCGGGGGGGTGAATGAGCAGTTCTTC
TRBV27	TRBJ1-1	NA	NA	CASSLSGGNTEAFF	TGTGCCAGCAGTTTATCGGGGGGTAACACTGAAGCTTTCTTT
TRBV19	TRBJ1-1	NA	NA	CACRDMEAFF	TGTGCCTGCCGGGACATGGAAGCTTTCTTT
TRBV28	TRBJ2-1	TRBD2	NA	CASSLSGSSYNEQFF	TGTGCCAGCAGTCTCAGCGGGAGCTCCTACAATGAGCAGTTCTTC
TRBV6-6	TRBJ1-6	NA	NA	CASSYDGGAMDSPLHF	TGTGCCAGCAGTTACGACGGCGGAGCAATGGATTCACCCCTCCACTTT
TRBV20-1	TRBJ1-2	NA	NA	CSVRDFSGYTF	TGCAGTGTTCGGGACTTCTCGGGCTACACCTTC
TRBV29-1	TRBJ2-1	NA	NA	CSVDRGEDEQFF	TGCAGCGTTGACAGGGGCGAGGATGAGCAGTTCTTC
TRBV27	TRBJ1-6	NA	NA	CASSLQGLSSPLHF	TGTGCCAGCAGTTTACAGGGGCTAAGTTCACCCCTCCACTTT